This TCR beta chain was sequenced in a study of CD8+ T cells in alopecia areata. This clone was seen only a few times. This CDR3 contains 14 residues. The ends were cut back, 0 bases at V and 2 bases at J, with 8 bases in the middle. CDR1 is SNHLY and CDR2 is FYNNEI in the germline V gene. Sequencing relied on a cDNA template that was reverse transcribed from extracted RNA. Sequencing was performed with immunoSEQ multiplex PCR; in TCRdb, only in-frame clones are kept and a portion is missing. This table holds under 250,000 clones, roughly three fifths found once. The sequence derives from a human donor in good health. The source material was CD8+ T cells sorted from blood. This chain uses TRBV2 with TRBJ2-7; D gene uncertain. The CDR3 region is CASSEAPGTYEQYF. Here the CDR3 DNA reads TGTGCCAGCAGTGAAGCGCCGGGCACCTACGAGCAGTACTTC.